This T cell receptor (beta chain) derives from a study of identical twins. Findings of the study overall: For zero-insertion analyses, partial confounding could come from invariant MAIT and iNKT cells.

Unique molecular identifiers were in the cDNA, with template-switch universal primer binding. TCRdb reanalysed the 5' RACE reads using MiXCR and keeps one entry per CDR3 protein. The sample has approximately 210,000 distinct CDR3 sequences, approximately 9% seen once; the top ten hold over 4.5%. CDR3 length: 14 residues. Germline V gene sequence: CDR1 SGHRS, CDR2 YFSETQ. On this clonotype: Its specificity is unknown. Relative to the germline gene, one junction end is altered; a read error may explain this.

Sequenced: memory (CD45RO+) T cells sorted from blood. The chain combines TRBV5-1 with TRBJ2-2; D gene ambiguous. This TCR came from a woman aged 18-29 years in good health. The CDR3: CASSFDGNTRELFF. The DNA of the CDR3 is TGCGCCAGCAGCTTCGACGGAAACACCCGGGAGCTGTTTTTT.